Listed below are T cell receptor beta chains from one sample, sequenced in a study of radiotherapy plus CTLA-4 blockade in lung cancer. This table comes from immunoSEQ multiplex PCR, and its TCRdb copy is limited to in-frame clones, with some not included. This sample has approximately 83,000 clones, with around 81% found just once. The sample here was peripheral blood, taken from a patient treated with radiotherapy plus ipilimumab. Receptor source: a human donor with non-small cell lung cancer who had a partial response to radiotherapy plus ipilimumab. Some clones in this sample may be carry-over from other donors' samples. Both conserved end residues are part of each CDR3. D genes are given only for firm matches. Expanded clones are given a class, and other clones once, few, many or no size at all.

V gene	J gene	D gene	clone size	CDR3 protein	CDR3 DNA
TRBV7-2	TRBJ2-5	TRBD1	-	CASSQGQGASEETQYF	TGTGCCAGCAGCCAAGGACAGGGGGCGAGCGAAGAGACCCAGTACTTC
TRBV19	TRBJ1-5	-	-	CASSIRPGEQPQHF	TGTGCCAGTAGTATTAGACCGGGAGAACAGCCCCAGCATTTT
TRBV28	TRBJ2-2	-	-	CASRAHGTNTGELFF	TGTGCCAGCAGGGCCCATGGGACTAACACCGGGGAGCTGTTTTTT
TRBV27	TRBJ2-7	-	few	CASSPKYDSYEQYF	TGTGCCAGCAGTCCCAAATACGATAGCTACGAGCAGTACTTC
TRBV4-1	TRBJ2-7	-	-	CASSQGGRGTYEQYF	TGCGCCAGCAGCCAAGGAGGGCGCGGAACGTACGAGCAGTACTTC
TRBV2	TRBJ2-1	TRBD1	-	CASRSSDGDSSYNEQFF	TGTGCCAGCAGATCATCTGACGGGGACAGCTCCTACAATGAGCAGTTCTTC
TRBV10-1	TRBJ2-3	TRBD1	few	CASSVTGASDTQYF	TGCGCCAGCAGTGTGACAGGGGCGTCCGATACGCAGTATTTT
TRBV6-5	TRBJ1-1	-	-	CASSPSRGNTEAFF	TGTGCCAGCAGTCCTTCCAGGGGGAACACTGAAGCTTTCTTT
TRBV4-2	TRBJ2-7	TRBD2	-	CASSQDASGGQYEQYF	TGTGCCAGCAGCCAAGATGCTAGCGGGGGGCAGTACGAGCAGTACTTC
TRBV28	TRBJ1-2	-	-	CAIEGVNYGYTF	TGTGCCATCGAGGGGGTAAACTATGGCTACACCTTC
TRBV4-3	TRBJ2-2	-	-	CASSQDRQGYDTGELFF	TGCGCCAGCAGCCAAGATCGTCAGGGCTACGACACCGGGGAGCTGTTTTTT
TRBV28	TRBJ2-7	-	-	CASSEDLRFQEQYF	TGTGCCAGCAGTGAGGATCTCCGATTCCAAGAGCAGTACTTC
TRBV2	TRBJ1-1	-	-	CASSGSGLGGAFF	TGTGCCAGCAGTGGCAGTGGACTTGGTGGAGCTTTCTTT
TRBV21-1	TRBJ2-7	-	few	CASSKARSYEQYF	TGTGCCAGCAGCAAAGCGAGAAGTTACGAGCAGTACTTC
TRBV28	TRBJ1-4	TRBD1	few	CASSDRTGRNEKLFF	TGTGCCAGCAGCGATAGGACAGGAAGGAATGAAAAACTGTTTTTT
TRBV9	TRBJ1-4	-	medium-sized	CASSPTGASTNEKLFF	TGTGCCAGCAGCCCCACTGGGGCTTCAACTAATGAAAAACTGTTTTTT
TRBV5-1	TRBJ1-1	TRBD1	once	CASSRQPTGGLANTEAFF	TGCGCCAGCAGCCGGCAGCCGACAGGGGGTCTGGCGAACACTGAAGCTTTCTTT
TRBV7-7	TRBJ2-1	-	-	CASSLSGGDNEQFF	TGTGCCAGCAGCTTATCGGGCGGGGACAATGAGCAGTTCTTC
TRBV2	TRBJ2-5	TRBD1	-	CASTRDRQETQYF	TGTGCCAGCACCCGGGACAGGCAAGAGACCCAGTACTTC
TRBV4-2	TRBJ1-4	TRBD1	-	CASSPDRVGGSEKLFF	TGTGCCAGCAGCCCGGACAGGGTAGGAGGGAGTGAAAAACTGTTTTTT
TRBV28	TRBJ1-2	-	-	CASRAGLGLYGYTF	TGTGCCAGCAGAGCCGGACTGGGACTCTATGGCTACACCTTC
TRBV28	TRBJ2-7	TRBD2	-	CASSSPGLASPYGQYF	TGTGCCAGCAGTTCCCCGGGACTAGCTTCTCCCTACGGGCAGTACTTC
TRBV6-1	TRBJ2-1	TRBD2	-	CASSEVGLAVLEQFF	TGTGCCAGCAGTGAAGTAGGACTAGCAGTCCTGGAGCAGTTCTTC
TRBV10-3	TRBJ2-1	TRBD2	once	CAISESVGGRGYNEQFF	TGTGCCATCAGTGAGTCGGTTGGCGGGAGAGGGTACAATGAGCAGTTCTTC
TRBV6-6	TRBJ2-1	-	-	CASSALTRGNEQFF	TGTGCCAGCAGTGCGTTGACTAGAGGCAATGAGCAGTTCTTC
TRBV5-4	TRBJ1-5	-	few	CASSSDWNQPQHF	TGTGCCAGCAGCTCCGACTGGAATCAGCCCCAGCATTTT
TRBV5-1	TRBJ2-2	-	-	CASSPPVTGELFF	TGCGCCAGCAGCCCCCCAGTCACCGGGGAGCTGTTTTTT
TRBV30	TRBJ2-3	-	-	CAWNSRGKATDTQYF	TGTGCCTGGAATTCACGAGGGAAGGCCACAGATACGCAGTATTTT
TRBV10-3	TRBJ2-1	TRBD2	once	CAISESSSGGEDEQFF	TGTGCCATCAGTGAGTCTTCTAGCGGGGGGGAGGATGAGCAGTTCTTC
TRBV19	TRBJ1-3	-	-	CASPGASGNTIYF	TGTGCCAGTCCAGGGGCCTCTGGAAACACCATATATTTT
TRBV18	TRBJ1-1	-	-	CASSPSGYPEAFF	TGTGCCAGCTCACCTTCGGGTTACCCTGAAGCTTTCTTT
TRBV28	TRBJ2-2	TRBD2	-	CASSPPGLAAELFF	TGTGCCAGCAGCCCTCCGGGACTAGCGGCGGAGCTGTTTTTT
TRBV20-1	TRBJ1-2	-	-	CSARGPYGYTF	TGCAGTGCTAGGGGGCCCTATGGCTACACCTTC
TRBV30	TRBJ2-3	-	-	CAWGPISDTQYF	TGTGCCTGGGGTCCTATTTCAGATACGCAGTATTTT
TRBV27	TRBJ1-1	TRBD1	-	CASSRDRENEDTEAFF	TGTGCCAGCAGCCGGGACAGGGAGAATGAGGACACTGAAGCTTTCTTT
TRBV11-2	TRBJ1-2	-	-	CASSLVPSNYGYTF	TGTGCCAGCAGCTTAGTTCCGTCTAACTATGGCTACACCTTC
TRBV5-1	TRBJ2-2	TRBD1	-	CASSWGDRGIAGELFF	TGCGCCAGCAGCTGGGGGGACAGGGGGATCGCCGGGGAGCTGTTTTTT
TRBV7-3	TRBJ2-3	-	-	CASSLMPARASQSSTDTQYF	TGTGCCAGCAGCTTGATGCCGGCCAGGGCGTCGCAATCTAGCACAGATACGCAGTATTTT
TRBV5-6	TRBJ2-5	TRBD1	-	CASSLGTGGMETQYF	TGTGCCAGCAGCTTAGGGACAGGGGGTATGGAGACCCAGTACTTC
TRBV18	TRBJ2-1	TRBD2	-	CASSPGLAGGNEQFF	TGTGCCAGCTCACCCGGACTAGCGGGAGGCAATGAGCAGTTCTTC
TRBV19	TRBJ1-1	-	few	CASSEGLNTEAFF	TGTGCCAGTAGTGAGGGCCTGAACACTGAAGCTTTCTTT
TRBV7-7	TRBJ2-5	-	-	CASSPRIAEKETQYF	TGTGCCAGCAGCCCAAGGATAGCGGAAAAAGAGACCCAGTACTTC
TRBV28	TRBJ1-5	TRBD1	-	CASSPAGTAINQPQHF	TGTGCCAGCAGCCCGGCAGGGACAGCAATCAATCAGCCCCAGCATTTT
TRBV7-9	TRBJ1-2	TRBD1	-	CASSRPGTATNYGYTF	TGTGCCAGCAGCCGACCCGGGACAGCGACTAACTATGGCTACACCTTC
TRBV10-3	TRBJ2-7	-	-	CAISPEYEQYF	TGTGCCATCAGTCCTGAGTACGAGCAGTACTTC
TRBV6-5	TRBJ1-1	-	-	CASRPQQRKAFF	TGTGCCAGCAGGCCCCAGCAGCGGAAAGCTTTCTTT
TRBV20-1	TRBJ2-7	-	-	CSAFSYEQYF	TGCAGTGCATTCTCCTACGAGCAGTACTTC
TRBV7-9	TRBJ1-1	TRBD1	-	CASIENRGSTEAFF	TGTGCCAGCATCGAAAACAGGGGGAGCACTGAAGCTTTCTTT
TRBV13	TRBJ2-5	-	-	CAAASRYQETQYF	TGTGCTGCGGCTAGCAGATACCAAGAGACCCAGTACTTC
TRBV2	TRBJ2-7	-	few	CASSEGTGSHEQYF	TGTGCCAGCAGTGAGGGCACAGGGTCCCACGAGCAGTACTTC
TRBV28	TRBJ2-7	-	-	CATTGSSYEQYF	TGTGCCACCACGGGAAGCTCCTACGAGCAGTACTTC
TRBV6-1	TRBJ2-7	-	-	CASSFIRDISYEQYF	TGTGCCAGCAGTTTTATCCGGGACATTTCCTACGAGCAGTACTTC
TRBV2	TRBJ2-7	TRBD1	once	CASSLDRGPYEQYF	TGTGCCAGCAGCCTAGACAGGGGGCCGTACGAGCAGTACTTC
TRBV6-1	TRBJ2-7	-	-	CASSSPGQPHEQYF	TGTGCCAGCAGTTCACCGGGACAACCCCACGAGCAGTACTTC
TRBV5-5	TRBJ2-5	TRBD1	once	CASSKQGGGGETQYF	TGTGCCAGCAGCAAACAGGGGGGAGGTGGGGAGACCCAGTACTTC
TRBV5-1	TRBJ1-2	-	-	CASSLEGGTTYGYTF	TGCGCCAGCAGCTTAGAAGGGGGAACTACCTATGGCTACACCTTC
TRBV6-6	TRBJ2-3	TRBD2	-	CASSQSRGRDTQYF	TGTGCCAGCAGTCAGAGTCGCGGGAGGGATACGCAGTATTTT
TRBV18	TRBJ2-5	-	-	CASTGQETQYF	TGTGCCAGCACTGGTCAAGAGACCCAGTACTTC